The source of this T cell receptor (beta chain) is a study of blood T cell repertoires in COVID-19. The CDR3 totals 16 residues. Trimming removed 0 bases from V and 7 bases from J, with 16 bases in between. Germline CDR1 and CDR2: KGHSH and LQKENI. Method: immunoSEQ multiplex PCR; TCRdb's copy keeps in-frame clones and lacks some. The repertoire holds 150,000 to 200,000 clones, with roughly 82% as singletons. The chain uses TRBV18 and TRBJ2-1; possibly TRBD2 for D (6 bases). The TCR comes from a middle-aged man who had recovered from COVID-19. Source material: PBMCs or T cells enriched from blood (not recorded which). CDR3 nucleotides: TGTGCCAGCTCACCACCGGGGTCCACTCGGGGGAATGAGCAGTTCTTC. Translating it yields CASSPPGSTRGNEQFF.